Each of the 6 T cell receptor beta chains below was sequenced from the same sample in a study of breast tumors, draining lymph nodes, adjacent tissues. The lymph nodes were axillary draining lymph nodes from breast cancer patients. Each CDR3 protein gets one entry after TCRdb re-called the multiplex PCR reads with MiXCR. The table shows approximately 200,000 distinct CDR3 sequences, with over 25% occurring only once. Sequenced input: axillary lymph node tissue. These receptors originate from a female donor with breast cancer. Some clones in this sample may be carry-over from other donors' samples.

This clonotype was observed at least ten times. This chain joins TRBV7-2 and TRBJ2-5, with a weak D call TRBD1 (6 bases). V lost 5 bases and J lost 5, with 15 bases in between. The CDR3 contains 14 residues. Germline assignment: CDR1 SGHTA and CDR2 FQGNSA. As DNA, the CDR3 is TGTGCCAGCAGCCACCCGGACAGTTGGGAGACCCAGTACTTC. Protein product: CASSHPDSWETQYF.

A remark on this clonotype: Sequence at one end of the junction differs from germline and may be a read error. The chain combines TRBV14 with TRBJ2-5; weak D call: TRBD1 (5 bases). This CDR3 is 14 amino acids long. The germline gives CDR1 SGHDN, CDR2 FVKESK. CDR3 in DNA: TGTGCCAGCACCCGGCTCGACAGTCGAGAGACCCAGTCCTTC. Translation: CASTRLDSRETQSF.

This clonotype was counted many times. The CDR3 DNA sequence: TGTGCCAGTAGTATCAGGACAGCGGTGGCCTTTTATCAGCCCCAGCATTTT. This translates into CASSIRTAVAFYQPQHF. The chain combines TRBV19 with TRBJ1-5; D perhaps matches TRBD1 (6 bases). Germline CDR1 LNHDA, CDR2 SQIVND (reference sequence). This CDR3 contains 17 residues. Trimming cost V 3 bases and J 5 bases, with 20 bases left between them. Drawing the rest from reference TRBV19 and TRBJ1-5, the complete variable domain is DGGITQSPKYLFRKEGQNVTLSCEQNLNHDAMYWYRQDPGQGLRLIYYSQIVNDFQKGDIAEGYSVSREKKESFPLTVTSAQKNPTAFYLCASSIRTAVAFYQPQHFGDGTRLSIL.

This clonotype was counted only a few times. A much larger clone differs from this one at a single base, so this may be a read error. The J gene is TRBJ2-3, the V gene TRBV20-1, with a tentative D call TRBD2 (5 bases). CDR1 DFQATT and CDR2 SNEGSKA come from the germline V gene (reference sequence). The CDR3 spans 14 residues. The CDR3 bases are TGCAGTGCTAGATTATCGGGAAGCACAGCTACGCAGTATTTT. Its protein is CSARLSGSTATQYF.

This clonotype was picked up many times. The chain links TRBV6-4 to TRBJ2-3; 11 nucleotides agree with TRBD2. Germline V gives CDR1 MRHNA, CDR2 SNTAGT. With V trimmed by 9 bases and J by 8 bases, 16 bases remained unmatched. This CDR3 has 16 amino acids. Here the CDR3 reads CARRLRLAGNLGTQYF. CDR3 bases: TGTGCCAGACGGCTCCGACTAGCGGGGAACCTGGGTACGCAGTATTTT.

This clonotype has a count of ten or more. The gene calls are TRBV7-2 and TRBJ2-7, with 9 bases identical to TRBD2. The length of the CDR3 is 15 residues. Germline V gene data show CDR1 as SGHTA and CDR2 as FQGNSA. After removal of 1 base from V and 2 bases from J, the junction contained 3 bases not matched to a gene. The CDR3 coding sequence is TGTGCCAGCAGCTTAGGGGCGGGAGGGGCCTACGAGCAGTACTTC. Protein sequence: CASSLGAGGAYEQYF.